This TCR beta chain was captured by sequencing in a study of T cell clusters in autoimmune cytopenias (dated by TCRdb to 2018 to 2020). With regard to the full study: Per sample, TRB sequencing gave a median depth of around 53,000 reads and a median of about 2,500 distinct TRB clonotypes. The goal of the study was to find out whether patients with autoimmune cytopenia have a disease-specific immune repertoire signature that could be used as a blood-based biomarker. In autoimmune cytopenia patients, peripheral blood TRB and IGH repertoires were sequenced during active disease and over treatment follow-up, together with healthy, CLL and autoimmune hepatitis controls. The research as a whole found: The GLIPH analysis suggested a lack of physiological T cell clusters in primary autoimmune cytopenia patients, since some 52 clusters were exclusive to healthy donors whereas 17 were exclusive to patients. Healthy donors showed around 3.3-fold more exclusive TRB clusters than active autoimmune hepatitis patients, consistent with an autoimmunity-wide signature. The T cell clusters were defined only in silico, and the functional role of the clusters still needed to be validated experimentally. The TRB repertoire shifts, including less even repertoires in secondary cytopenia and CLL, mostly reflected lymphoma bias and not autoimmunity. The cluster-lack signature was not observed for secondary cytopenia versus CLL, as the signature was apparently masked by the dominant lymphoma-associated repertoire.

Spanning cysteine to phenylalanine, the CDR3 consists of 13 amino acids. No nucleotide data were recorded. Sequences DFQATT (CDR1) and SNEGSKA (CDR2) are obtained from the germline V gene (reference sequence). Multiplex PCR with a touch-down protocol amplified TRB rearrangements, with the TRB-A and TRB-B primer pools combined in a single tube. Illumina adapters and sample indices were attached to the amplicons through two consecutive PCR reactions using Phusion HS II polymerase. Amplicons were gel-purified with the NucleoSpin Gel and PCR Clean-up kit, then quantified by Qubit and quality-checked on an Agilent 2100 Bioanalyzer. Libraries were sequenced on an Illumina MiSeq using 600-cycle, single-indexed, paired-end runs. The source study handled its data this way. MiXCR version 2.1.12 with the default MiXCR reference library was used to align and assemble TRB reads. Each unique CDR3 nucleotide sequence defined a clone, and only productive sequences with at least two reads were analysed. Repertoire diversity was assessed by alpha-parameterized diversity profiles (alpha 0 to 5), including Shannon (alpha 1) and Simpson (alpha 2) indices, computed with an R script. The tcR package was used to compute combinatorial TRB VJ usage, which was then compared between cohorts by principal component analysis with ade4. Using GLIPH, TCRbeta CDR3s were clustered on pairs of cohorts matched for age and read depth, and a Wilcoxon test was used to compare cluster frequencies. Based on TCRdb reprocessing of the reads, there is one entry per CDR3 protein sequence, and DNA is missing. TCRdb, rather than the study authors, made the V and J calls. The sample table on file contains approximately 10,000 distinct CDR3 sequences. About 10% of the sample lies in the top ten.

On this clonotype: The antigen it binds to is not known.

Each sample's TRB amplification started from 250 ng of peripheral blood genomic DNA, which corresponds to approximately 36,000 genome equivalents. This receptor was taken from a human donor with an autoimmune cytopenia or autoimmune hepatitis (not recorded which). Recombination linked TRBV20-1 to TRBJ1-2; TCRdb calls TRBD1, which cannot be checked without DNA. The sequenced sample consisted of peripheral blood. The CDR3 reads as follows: CSALLSGGYGYTF.